This T cell receptor (beta chain) was captured in a study of cytomegalovirus exposure and HLA in healthy donors. Trimming took off 3 bases at V and 4 bases at J, with 32 bases between the two ends. Per germline, CDR1 MDHEN and CDR2 SYDVKM. This CDR3 contains 21 residues. PCR used 60 Vbeta primers and 13 Jbeta primers. Sequenced by immunoSEQ multiplex PCR; TCRdb stores in-frame clones only, minus some. The table lists 150,000 to 180,000 clones, about 76% of them singletons. The source is a man aged 30-40 years in good health and CMV-seropositive. What was sequenced was PBMCs. The chain recombines TRBV28 with TRBJ2-3; the D is unclear. This chain's CDR3 is CASSLITILTGTQLQSDTQYF. As DNA, the CDR3 is TGTGCCAGCAGTTTGATTACTATTTTGACTGGAACTCAGCTTCAGTCAGATACGCAGTATTTT. Combining the CDR3 with reference TRBV28 and TRBJ2-3 gives the whole variable domain DVKVTQSSRYLVKRTGEKVFLECVQDMDHENMFWYRQDPGLGLRLIYFSYDVKMKEKGDIPEGYSVSREKKERFSLILESASTNQTSMYLCASSLITILTGTQLQSDTQYFGPGTRLTVL.